The 29 T cell receptor beta chains given below trace back to one sample, sequenced in a study of cytomegalovirus exposure and HLA in healthy donors. The study ran its PCR with 60 Vbeta and 13 Jbeta primers. Some clones are missing from TCRdb's copy, which holds only in-frame ones; the method was immunoSEQ multiplex PCR. The sample lists about 140,000 clones; 78% were seen once. Material for sequencing was PBMCs. Every receptor here comes from a female donor in good health and CMV-seronegative.

V is TRBV5-1 and J is TRBJ2-5; 10 bases line up with TRBD2. Per germline, CDR1 SGHRS and CDR2 YFSETQ. CDR3 size: 15 residues. After removal of 4 bases from V and 2 bases from J, the junction contained 5 bases not matched to a gene. The CDR3 DNA reads TGCGCCAGCAGCCCGCTAGCGGGGGAACAAGAGACCCAGTACTTC. This gives the protein CASSPLAGEQETQYF.

The CDR3, as DNA: TGCAGCGTTATAAAGGGGGCGCGAACTGAAGCTTTCTTT. Residues: CSVIKGARTEAFF. The chain uses TRBV29-1 and TRBJ1-1; TRBD1 matches 7 bases. V was clipped by 5 bases and J by 5 bases; unmatched bases: 8. The CDR3 runs 13 residues. CDR1 is SQVTM and CDR2 is ANQGSEA in the germline V gene.

This chain connects TRBV27 to TRBJ1-2; a possible D gene is TRBD1 (5 bases). Between the trimmed V and J ends, which lost 3 bases and 5 bases, there was a span of 13 bases. Germline CDR1 MNHEY, CDR2 SMNVEV (reference sequence). The CDR3 contains 14 residues. CDR3 sequence: CASSFLQGGYGYTF. In DNA, the CDR3 is TGTGCCAGCAGTTTTTTGCAGGGTGGATATGGCTACACCTTC.

The CDR3: CASRSGTLYNEQFF. CDR3 nucleotide sequence: TGCGCCAGCAGATCCGGGACACTTTACAATGAGCAGTTCTTC. V and J are TRBV5-1 and TRBJ2-1; weak D call: TRBD1 (6 bases). V shed 5 bases and J shed 4 bases, with 13 bases lying between them. The CDR3 covers 14 residues. Per germline, CDR1 SGHRS and CDR2 YFSETQ.

The CDR3 is CASSQTGGRTGELFF. CDR3 nucleotides: TGTGCCAGCAGTCAGACAGGGGGCCGCACCGGGGAGCTGTTTTTT. The chain recombines TRBV6-6 with TRBJ2-2, with 10 bases matching TRBD1. The CDR3 extends over 15 amino acids. Germline V gives CDR1 MNHNY, CDR2 SVGAGI (reference sequence). V was clipped by 5 bases and J by 4 bases; unmatched bases: 4.

The gene calls are TRBV5-1 and TRBJ1-2, with 7 nucleotides matching TRBD1. After removal of 2 bases from V and 2 bases from J, the junction contained 6 bases not matched to a gene. Germline CDR1 SGHRS, CDR2 YFSETQ. The CDR3 consists of 15 residues. CDR3: CASSFGDSLNYGYTF. In DNA, the CDR3 is TGCGCCAGCAGCTTCGGGGACAGCCTAAACTATGGCTACACCTTC. Full variable domain (missing parts from reference TRBV5-1 and TRBJ1-2): KAGVTQTPRYLIKTRGQQVTLSCSPISGHRSVSWYQQTPGQGLQFLFEYFSETQRNKGNFPGRFSGRQFSNSRSEMNVSTLELGDSALYLCASSFGDSLNYGYTFGSGTRLTVV.

The CDR3 region is CASSEIRSGGTNEKLFF. Here the CDR3 DNA reads TGTGCCAGCAGTGAAATAAGATCGGGGGGGACTAATGAAAAACTGTTTTTT. V gene TRBV2 combines with J gene TRBJ1-4; tentatively, D is TRBD1 (5 bases). The V end was cut by 2 bases, the J end by 2 bases, with 15 bases between. Germline V gene lookup returns CDR1 SNHLY and CDR2 FYNNEI. This CDR3 has 17 amino acids. The variable domain in full, with the rest retrieved from reference TRBV2 and TRBJ1-4, is EPEVTQTPSHQVTQMGQEVILRCVPISNHLYFYWYRQILGQKVEFLVSFYNNEISEKSEIFDDQFSVERPDGSNFTLKIRSTKLEDSAMYFCASSEIRSGGTNEKLFFGSGTQLSVL.

This clone has only a few counts. This same CDR3 is encoded by further DNA sequences in the sample. This chain connects TRBV5-4 to TRBJ1-1; D ambiguous. Germline V lookup: CDR1 SGHNT, CDR2 YYREEE (reference sequence). CDR3 size: 13 residues. Trimming removed 2 bases at V and 5 bases at J, with 10 bases between. CDR3: CASSLDRGTEAFF. The CDR3 nucleotides are TGTGCCAGCAGCTTAGACCGGGGAACTGAAGCTTTCTTT.

CDR3: CASSSPGTSPYNEQFF. DNA for the CDR3: TGCGCCAGCAGCTCCCCCGGGACTAGTCCGTACAATGAGCAGTTCTTC. The gene calls are TRBV5-1 and TRBJ2-1; TRBD2 aligns across 8 bases. Looked up from germline, CDR1 is SGHRS and CDR2 is YFSETQ. The CDR3 is 16 amino acids. Trimming at V came to 3 bases and at J to 4 bases, leaving 9 bases not matched to a gene.

This clone has a single count. This chain connects TRBV11-2 to TRBJ2-3, with D unclear. V gave up 1 base and J gave up 4 bases, with 6 bases separating them. Germline V gives CDR1 SGHAT, CDR2 FQNNGV. The CDR3 extends over 13 amino acids. DNA of the CDR3: TGTGCCAGCAGCTTAGGTGTCGCAGATACGCAGTATTTT. This translates into CASSLGVADTQYF.

The chain links TRBV18 to TRBJ1-2; D is possibly TRBD1 (5 bases). Germline CDR1 is KGHSH and CDR2 is LQKENI. This CDR3 comprises 13 residues. Trimming took off 2 bases at V and 4 bases at J, with 8 bases between the two ends. CDR3 nucleotide sequence: TGTGCCAGCTCACCAAAGGACATCTATGGCTACACCTTC. Translation: CASSPKDIYGYTF.

This chain links TRBV30 with TRBJ2-7, with 7 bases aligning to TRBD1. The ends lost 3 bases at V and 6 bases at J; junction bases unmatched: 8. CDR1 and CDR2 (germline): GTSNPN, SVGIG (reference sequence). The CDR3 is 13 amino acids. The CDR3, as DNA: TGTGCCTGGAGCAGGGGGTGGAACTTCGAGCAGTACTTC. It codes for CAWSRGWNFEQYF. Filled out from reference TRBV30 and TRBJ2-7, the complete variable domain reads SQTIHQWPATLVQPVGSPLSLECTVEGTSNPNLYWYRQAAGRGLQLLFYSVGIGQISSEVPQNLSASRPQDRQFILSSKKLLLSDSGFYLCAWSRGWNFEQYFGPGTRLTVT.

The chain carries TRBV7-8 and TRBJ2-2; 7 bases align to TRBD1. V shed 7 bases and J 5 bases; nucleotides not matched to a gene: 4. The CDR3 has 13 amino acids. Germline lookup yields CDR1 SGHVS and CDR2 FQNEAQ. The CDR3 region is CASNRQGTGELFF. CDR3 in DNA: TGTGCCAGCAACCGACAGGGAACCGGGGAGCTGTTTTTT.

This sequence joins TRBV5-7 and TRBJ2-2; the match to TRBD2 covers 12 bases. TRBV5-7 qualifies as an ORF whose function is uncertain. This CDR3 contains 17 residues. V shed 0 bases, J shed 4 bases, and the junction held 4 bases outside the gene matches. DNA for the CDR3: TGTGCCAGCAGCTTGGCCCTAGCGGGGGGGCTCACCGGGGAGCTGTTTTTT. Translated: CASSLALAGGLTGELFF.

The chain is built from TRBV30 and TRBJ2-3; perhaps TRBD1 as D (5 bases). V was trimmed by 1 base and J by 1 base, leaving 15 bases between them. Per germline, CDR1 GTSNPN and CDR2 SVGIG (reference sequence). The CDR3 extends over 16 amino acids. The CDR3 loop reads CAWSGGRVRGTDTQYF. In nucleotides, the CDR3 is TGTGCCTGGAGTGGGGGCAGGGTTAGGGGCACAGATACGCAGTATTTT. The variable domain in full, completed from reference TRBV30 and TRBJ2-3, reads SQTIHQWPATLVQPVGSPLSLECTVEGTSNPNLYWYRQAAGRGLQLLFYSVGIGQISSEVPQNLSASRPQDRQFILSSKKLLLSDSGFYLCAWSGGRVRGTDTQYFGPGTRLTVL.

Only one count was recorded for this clone. The CDR3 coding sequence is TGTGCCAGCAGTTTTAGCGGGATCTCCTACAATGAGCAGTTCTTC. It codes for CASSFSGISYNEQFF. J is TRBJ2-1 and V is TRBV6-1, with 8 bases matching TRBD2. CDR1 MNHNS and CDR2 SASEGT come from the germline V gene. The CDR3 totals 15 residues. The V gene end was trimmed by 5 bases and the J gene end by 0 bases; junction bases not matched to a gene: 3.

V is TRBV4-1 and J is TRBJ1-3; D is unclear. Germline V gives CDR1 MGHRA, CDR2 YSYEKL. The CDR3 length is 16 residues. Trimming took 0 bases from V and 0 from J, leaving 9 bases between them. CDR3 coding DNA: TGCGCCAGCAGCCAAGATCAGGTTATCTCTGGAAACACCATATATTTT. The encoded protein is CASSQDQVISGNTIYF.

This chain connects TRBV5-1 to TRBJ2-5; 7 nucleotides align to TRBD1. The CDR3 runs to 16 residues. CDR1 and CDR2 (germline): SGHRS, YFSETQ. V dropped 0 bases and J dropped 2; count of bases not matched to a gene: 7. The CDR3 nucleotides are TGCGCCAGCAGCTTGGATCCGGGACAGACTCAAGAGACCCAGTACTTC. Protein sequence: CASSLDPGQTQETQYF.

This chain uses TRBV29-1 with TRBJ1-1, with 7 bases aligning to TRBD1. The germline CDR1 and CDR2 sequences are SQVTM and ANQGSEA. Unmatched junction bases numbered 5, after V lost 7 bases and J lost 0 bases. The CDR3 totals 13 residues. CDR3 coding DNA: TGCAGCGCCCGGGGACAGCTGAACACTGAAGCTTTCTTT. It yields the protein CSARGQLNTEAFF.

This chain links TRBV2 with TRBJ1-5; D is possibly TRBD1 (5 bases). The CDR3 length is 14 residues. Germline CDR1 reads SNHLY; CDR2 reads FYNNEI. The V and J ends lost 1 base and 5 bases respectively, with 9 bases between them. CDR3 sequence reads: CASSEGRAHQPQHF. CDR3 DNA sequence: TGTGCCAGCAGTGAAGGCAGGGCGCATCAGCCCCAGCATTTT.

This clone was detected a few times. V is TRBV5-1 and J is TRBJ2-7; 12 bases are shared with TRBD2. The CDR3 covers 16 residues. Germline V gene data show CDR1 as SGHRS and CDR2 as YFSETQ. V dropped 0 bases and J dropped 1; count of bases not matched to a gene: 2. The CDR3 coding sequence is TGCGCCAGCAGCTTGGGACTAGCGGGAGTATCCTACGAGCAGTACTTC. Encoded protein: CASSLGLAGVSYEQYF.

The chain uses TRBV28 and TRBJ2-7; D might be TRBD1 (6 bases). Germline V CDR1 and CDR2: MDHEN, SYDVKM. Trimming took off 6 bases at V and 2 bases at J, with 17 bases between the two ends. The CDR3 has 15 amino acids. CDR3 residues: CASRLDSLTPYEQYF. The DNA for the CDR3 is TGTGCCAGCAGACTGGACAGTTTAACCCCCTACGAGCAGTACTTC. Combining the CDR3 with reference TRBV28 and TRBJ2-7 gives the whole variable domain DVKVTQSSRYLVKRTGEKVFLECVQDMDHENMFWYRQDPGLGLRLIYFSYDVKMKEKGDIPEGYSVSREKKERFSLILESASTNQTSMYLCASRLDSLTPYEQYFGPGTRLTVT.

The rearrangement links TRBV5-1 to TRBJ1-1; 8 nucleotides line up with TRBD1. The CDR3 sequence is 13 residues long. In germline, CDR1 is SGHRS, CDR2 YFSETQ. V gave up 5 bases and J gave up 4 bases; unmatched junction bases: 4. The CDR3 loop is CASRGGQGTEAFF. CDR3 in DNA: TGCGCCAGCAGGGGAGGACAGGGCACTGAAGCTTTCTTT.

The sample holds one count of this clone. J is TRBJ2-5 and V is TRBV13, with D tentatively TRBD2 (5 bases). This CDR3 contains 18 residues. Germline V gives CDR1 PRHDT, CDR2 FYEKMQ (reference sequence). Trimming left V 6 bases short and J 0 bases short, with 23 bases between. The CDR3 DNA reads TGTGCCAGCAGTCGTTACGGGGAATTCGGACTGGACCAAGAGACCCAGTACTTC. It specifies CASSRYGEFGLDQETQYF.

This clone occurred a few times. The chain recombines TRBV7-9 with TRBJ2-1; D gene uncertain. CDR1 and CDR2 (germline): SEHNR, FQNEAQ (reference sequence). Trimming took off 4 bases at V and 9 bases at J, with 7 bases between the two ends. The length of the CDR3 is 11 residues. The CDR3 DNA sequence: TGTGCCAGCAGCTCCGTGAGTGAGCAGTTCTTC. It yields the protein CASSSVSEQFF.

The chain carries TRBV2 and TRBJ1-1; D is perhaps TRBD1 (5 bases). The germline V gene has CDR1 SNHLY and CDR2 FYNNEI. There are 14 residues in the CDR3. Trimming took 7 bases from V and 6 from J, leaving 18 bases between them. CDR3 DNA: TGTGCCAGCAATCCCCTGGGGAGGGACGCTGAAGCTTTCTTT. As protein: CASNPLGRDAEAFF. The whole variable domain, filled in from reference TRBV2 and TRBJ1-1, reads EPEVTQTPSHQVTQMGQEVILRCVPISNHLYFYWYRQILGQKVEFLVSFYNNEISEKSEIFDDQFSVERPDGSNFTLKIRSTKLEDSAMYFCASNPLGRDAEAFFGQGTRLTVV.

The rearrangement links TRBV27 to TRBJ1-5; TRBD1 agrees at 7 bases. The germline CDR1 and CDR2 sequences are MNHEY and SMNVEV (reference sequence). With 2 bases clipped from V and 5 bases from J, the junction kept 3 bases outside the gene matches. CDR3 length: 14 amino acids. CDR3 residues: CASSLVGGHQPQHF. CDR3 coding DNA: TGTGCCAGCAGTTTAGTAGGGGGCCATCAGCCCCAGCATTTT.

V gene TRBV4-1 combines with J gene TRBJ2-1; 11 bases line up with TRBD2. Germline trimming cut 5 bases from V and 4 bases from J; bases unmatched to any gene: 7. CDR3 length: 16 residues. Germline V gives CDR1 MGHRA, CDR2 YSYEKL. DNA for the CDR3: TGCGCCAGCAGCTCCAAGTCTAGCGGGAGGTACAATGAGCAGTTCTTC. It codes for CASSSKSSGRYNEQFF.

V is TRBV23-1 and J is TRBJ2-7, with 7 bases identical to TRBD1. TRBV23-1 is identified as an open reading frame with a role that is uncertain. This CDR3 comprises 12 residues. With 4 bases clipped from V and 3 bases from J, the junction kept 0 bases outside the gene matches. The CDR3 nucleotides are TGCGCCAGCAGTCGGGACAGCTACGAGCAGTACTTC. Translation: CASSRDSYEQYF.